This T cell receptor beta chain was captured by sequencing in a study of T cells and copy number aberrations in small-cell lung cancer (dated by TCRdb to the early 2020s). About the investigation overall: Whole-exome sequencing of the same tumor regions was paired with TCR repertoire sequencing so that T cell metrics could be related to mutations and copy number aberrations. Tumor TCR data were available for 16 to 20 patients, and TCR data from both tumor and normal tissue were available for 14 patients. Overall study results and their limits: A small sample size, resulting from surgical resection being uncommon in small-cell lung cancer, limited the study, and the findings need validation. Higher copy number aberration burden was negatively correlated with tumor T-cell density, richness and clonality. Tumors had lower T-cell density, richness and clonality than adjacent lung tissue, though the difference in density was not significant. Every specimen was formalin-fixed paraffin-embedded tissue, a material known to introduce sequencing artifacts. The TCR repertoire was highly heterogeneous across regions: roughly 79.9-98% of clones were restricted to a single region, a lower overlap than in localized NSCLC.

In regard to this clone: Its antigen is not yet known. Base qualities are not recorded, but no much larger clone differs from it by a single base.

Patients with limited-stage small-cell lung cancer who underwent surgical resection in Hangzhou, China, between about 2008 and 2020 were included as donors. All donors had upfront surgery without preoperative chemotherapy or radiotherapy, and none received immunotherapy before or after surgery. In the sequenced cohort of fewer than 25 patients, every patient was either a smoker or a heavy second-hand smoker. To represent spatial heterogeneity of the primary tumors, three regions were collected from each tumor FFPE block using a grid approach. Tumor regions were macrodissected to enrich malignant cells, and selection was limited to regions expected to yield at least 150 ng DNA. The study used multi-region TCR-beta sequencing of resected limited-stage small-cell lung cancers together with tumor-adjacent lung tissue to characterize T cell repertoire heterogeneity. Genomic DNA was extracted from FFPE tissue using the AllPrep DNA/RNA FFPE Kit (Qiagen).

Deletion took 0 bases off V and 7 bases off J, with a span of 8 bases between the germline ends. From a lookup of the germline V gene, CDR1 and CDR2 are SGHTS and YDEGEE. Including the terminal cysteine and phenylalanine, the CDR3 comprises 13 residues. Only CDR3 DNA is held: 39 bases, read in frame from base 1. TCR-beta CDR3 regions were amplified from genomic DNA with the immunoSEQ hsTCRB Kit using multiplexed V- and J-gene primers. Unique DNA barcodes were added in a second PCR, and the samples were pooled together with one negative control and one positive control. Sequencing of the pooled TCR-beta libraries was performed on an Illumina MiSeq using a 150-cycle paired-end protocol. The study's own analysis went as follows. Adaptive Biotechnologies processed the raw sequencing data into a report containing normalized, annotated TCR-beta repertoires. T-cell density was computed as TCR-beta templates normalized to usable DNA, which was estimated by amplifying housekeeping genes. Clonality was defined as 1 minus Pielou's evenness, while richness was a count of unique rearrangements. Three measures quantified intratumor TCR heterogeneity between regions: the Jaccard index, the Morisita overlap index, and the proportion of shared top-20 clonotypes. The table comes from immuneACCESS by way of TCRdb, which keeps in-frame sequences with V and J called. Part of the clones is missing from these tables; in studies checked, under half for an unresolved V gene and the rest for unknown reasons. The DNA was the basis for D and trimming; V, J and clone size are from that table. The sample has about 1,300 clones on record, about 86% of them singletons. The top ten clonotypes cover less than 3% of the sample.

This chain is built from TRBV5-8 and TRBJ1-5, with no D gene named confidently. Input material: tumor tissue. This TCR came from a woman in her 50s with small cell lung cancer. The CDR3 loop reads CASSLDLGQPQHF. The sequenced DNA: TGTGCCAGCAGCTTGGACCTGGGGCAGCCCCAGCATTTT.